These T cell receptor beta chains were read from a single sample in a study of beta chain features in type 1 diabetes. The method was immunoSEQ multiplex PCR; TCRdb's version includes in-frame clones alone and lacks a portion of them. This table holds some 900,000 clones, 17% found once. Input material: naive CD4+ T cells from blood. The receptors stem from a young woman in good health. The CDR3 runs from the conserved cysteine through the conserved F or W.

V	J	CDR3
TRBV11-1	TRBJ2-2	CASSLAGSVTGELFF
TRBV10-3	TRBJ1-1	CAISEAVNTEAFF
TRBV2	TRBJ2-5	CASSGRETQYF
TRBV7-3	TRBJ2-5	CASSLGSAGETQYF
TRBV28	TRBJ2-7	CASSLGTSDLYEQYF
TRBV6-6	TRBJ1-2	CASSSGEGFSYGYTF
TRBV7-2	TRBJ2-5	CASSFGVAETQYF
TRBV15	TRBJ2-7	CATSRLDRAHEQYF
TRBV4-3	TRBJ2-1	CASSQEVARGLAGGSYNEQFF
TRBV4-3	TRBJ2-2	CASSQLPGGAYLDRELFF
TRBV9	TRBJ2-1	CASSVALGNNEQFF
TRBV25-1	TRBJ2-5	CASSDSPGETQYF
TRBV7-2	TRBJ2-2	CASSPTWGGPNTGELFF
TRBV4-3	TRBJ1-1	CASSQGRQNTEAFF
TRBV7-9	TRBJ2-1	CASSLQGGFQNEQFF
TRBV25-1	TRBJ1-6	CASGVTGLGSPLHF
TRBV5-8	TRBJ1-2	CASSLGGNYGYTF
TRBV5-6	TRBJ1-2	CASSSRQGGDYGYTF
TRBV28	TRBJ2-5	CASSQGRGSGETQYF
TRBV27	TRBJ2-7	CASSLGLYYEQYF
TRBV5-4	TRBJ2-6	CASRRANVLTF
TRBV2	TRBJ2-3	CATQRADTQYF
TRBV4-1	TRBJ2-2	CASSQPSGRAPGELFF
TRBV6-5	TRBJ2-2	CASSLWTGELFF
TRBV9	TRBJ2-1	CASSVGPGTSGSQTYNEQFF
TRBV5-1	TRBJ2-3	CASSPFGGKGMGTDTQYF
TRBV5-1	TRBJ2-5	CASLLADQETQYF
TRBV5-1	TRBJ2-5	CASSTGTGSSQETQYF
TRBV5-1	TRBJ2-3	CASSLGDSTDTQYF
TRBV7-9	TRBJ2-5	CASSLIVSETQYF
TRBV28	TRBJ1-5	CASSLTAGNQPQHF
TRBV5-1	TRBJ1-1	CASSLVNSYTEAFF
TRBV7-8	TRBJ2-7	CASTKADGGAVRRYEQYF
TRBV6-5	TRBJ1-4	CASSQRGNEKLFF
TRBV7-3	TRBJ2-3	CASSKGSLDTQYF
TRBV25-1	TRBJ2-1	CASSELSRQEQFF
TRBV28	TRBJ2-2	CASSRPGLGRGTGELFF
TRBV7-9	TRBJ2-3	CASSLGSTDTQYF
TRBV28	TRBJ1-1	CASSFYTRANTEAFF
TRBV4-1	TRBJ2-7	CASSQGGGRSYEQYF
TRBV7-2	TRBJ2-3	CASSLRLTDTQYF
TRBV18	TRBJ2-3	CASSPREFARTDTQYF
TRBV11-1	TRBJ2-6	CASSFLTGVASGANVLTF
TRBV28	TRBJ1-2	CASSFGPWGYTF
TRBV7-3	TRBJ2-6	CASSSQGRPSGANVLTF
TRBV29-1	TRBJ1-2	CSVGPQGPYGYTF
TRBV4-1	TRBJ2-2	CASSQATRNTGELFF
TRBV7-9	TRBJ2-7	CASSFLNSYEQYF
TRBV18	TRBJ2-5	CASSPMTWGTQETQYF
TRBV14	TRBJ2-2	CASSQYNSRNVNTGELFF
TRBV5-4	TRBJ2-1	CASSQDFLGREVPEQFF
TRBV9	TRBJ2-2	CASSVQISDYTGELFF
TRBV9	TRBJ1-2	CASSVQGYHGYTF
TRBV28	TRBJ2-1	CASSFGQAYNEQFF
TRBV5-1	TRBJ2-7	CASSLLADYEQYF
TRBV28	TRBJ1-1	CASTQPGTGNTEAFF
TRBV11-2	TRBJ2-3	CASSSLAGASTDTQYF